This section outlines one T cell receptor (beta chain) sequence together with its context. Its antigen is unidentified. The data originate from a study of PD-L1 blockade in urothelial cancer. Study in general: Blood analysis was done at 3 weeks (second dose) and 6 weeks after treatment began. T cells were recovered from blood samples at a median of around 140,000.

Described time point: pretreatment peripheral blood. Findings of the study overall: Durable benefit was linked to greater 3-week expansion of tumor-associated blood clones.

Using immunoSEQ multiplex PCR, the repertoire was profiled, and TCRdb retains in-frame clones only, with some absent. The table lists 100,000 to 150,000 clones, roughly 84% of them singletons. The specimen was PBMCs, collected around atezolizumab (anti-PD-L1) treatment. This receptor was obtained from a man between 45 and 60 years old with urothelial cancer.

Written as DNA, the CDR3 is TGTGCCAGCAGATCTACACCGGGACTAGCGGGTCCTAGAGTCAACACCGGGGAGCTGTTTTTT. Translating it yields CASRSTPGLAGPRVNTGELFF. The J gene is TRBJ2-2, the V gene TRBV27; 12 positions agree with TRBD2. This CDR3 comprises 21 residues. The V and J ends lost 6 bases and 2 bases, in that order; junction bases with no gene match: 19. In germline, CDR1 is MNHEY, CDR2 SMNVEV (reference sequence).